A selection of T cell receptor beta chains follows, all from one sample in a study of shared clonotypes between healthy human individuals. Sequencing was performed with immunoSEQ multiplex PCR; in TCRdb, only in-frame clones are kept and a portion is missing. The sample records about 2 million clones, roughly 94% being singletons. The material sequenced was naive CD8+ T cells sorted from blood. These receptors came from a man between 18 and 35 years old in good health. CDR3s include the opening cysteine and the closing phenylalanine or tryptophan. The D gene is left open where the match is weak. Size is omitted from some rows. Given values are once, few, many or a class for expanded clones.

clone size: .
D gene: .
V gene: TRBV11-2
J gene: TRBJ2-7
CDR3 protein: CASSPGVPPSQYEQYF

clone size: .
D gene: .
V gene: TRBV27
J gene: TRBJ2-2
CDR3 protein: CASSLSSRSGELFF

clone size: once
D gene: .
V gene: TRBV27
J gene: TRBJ2-5
CDR3 protein: CASSLSLSLSQETQYF

clone size: .
D gene: TRBD1
V gene: TRBV11-2
J gene: TRBJ1-1
CDR3 protein: CASSFGLGQGNTEAFF

clone size: .
D gene: .
V gene: TRBV27
J gene: TRBJ2-2
CDR3 protein: CASSLVPEAGELFF

clone size: .
D gene: TRBD1
V gene: TRBV27
J gene: TRBJ1-1
CDR3 protein: CASSYTGGNTEAFF

clone size: .
D gene: TRBD1
V gene: TRBV7-9
J gene: TRBJ2-3
CDR3 protein: CASRQTGTGVTDTQYF

clone size: .
D gene: .
V gene: TRBV4-1
J gene: TRBJ1-6
CDR3 protein: CASSTEGTMNSPLHF

clone size: .
D gene: TRBD2
V gene: TRBV27
J gene: TRBJ2-3
CDR3 protein: CASSSIAGASTDTQYF

clone size: .
D gene: .
V gene: TRBV5-6
J gene: TRBJ1-4
CDR3 protein: CASSLAGDREKLFF

clone size: .
D gene: .
V gene: TRBV7-9
J gene: TRBJ2-7
CDR3 protein: CASSLSWGSGEEQYF

clone size: .
D gene: .
V gene: TRBV4-1
J gene: TRBJ1-1
CDR3 protein: CASRSVGLTDEAFF

clone size: .
D gene: TRBD2
V gene: TRBV6-1
J gene: TRBJ2-7
CDR3 protein: CASSAGGYEQYF

clone size: .
D gene: .
V gene: TRBV28
J gene: TRBJ1-2
CDR3 protein: CASSFSSYGYTF

clone size: .
D gene: TRBD1
V gene: TRBV4-1
J gene: TRBJ2-7
CDR3 protein: CASSLSPGQGYEQYF

clone size: .
D gene: .
V gene: TRBV28
J gene: TRBJ1-1
CDR3 protein: CASSLRGHSMNTEAFF

clone size: .
D gene: TRBD1
V gene: TRBV5-4
J gene: TRBJ2-5
CDR3 protein: CASLGQGQETQYF

clone size: .
D gene: .
V gene: TRBV7-9
J gene: TRBJ2-5
CDR3 protein: CASSFIQDTPMVETQYF

clone size: .
D gene: .
V gene: TRBV14
J gene: TRBJ1-1
CDR3 protein: CASSQMDLRVSNTEAFF

clone size: .
D gene: .
V gene: TRBV9
J gene: TRBJ2-1
CDR3 protein: CASSGHYDERINEQFF

clone size: .
D gene: TRBD1
V gene: TRBV7-9
J gene: TRBJ1-1
CDR3 protein: CASSSPGTGATEAFF

clone size: .
D gene: TRBD2
V gene: TRBV27
J gene: TRBJ2-2
CDR3 protein: CASSLFGTKSGELFF

clone size: .
D gene: TRBD2
V gene: TRBV5-4
J gene: TRBJ2-5
CDR3 protein: CASSLGEGTGGQETQYF

clone size: .
D gene: .
V gene: TRBV7-2
J gene: TRBJ2-3
CDR3 protein: CASSLANTGIWADTQYF

clone size: .
D gene: TRBD1
V gene: TRBV7-9
J gene: TRBJ1-1
CDR3 protein: CASSGPSQTGGLGAFF

clone size: .
D gene: TRBD1
V gene: TRBV18
J gene: TRBJ1-5
CDR3 protein: CASSPTGGMGQPQHF

clone size: .
D gene: .
V gene: TRBV2
J gene: TRBJ1-2
CDR3 protein: CASSGGTDYGYTF

clone size: .
D gene: TRBD2
V gene: TRBV27
J gene: TRBJ2-2
CDR3 protein: CASQSGAYTGELFF

clone size: .
D gene: .
V gene: TRBV13
J gene: TRBJ1-5
CDR3 protein: CASSQTGTGGNQPQHF

clone size: .
D gene: .
V gene: TRBV6-5
J gene: TRBJ2-2
CDR3 protein: CASSYSLGGTGELFF

clone size: .
D gene: TRBD1
V gene: TRBV9
J gene: TRBJ2-1
CDR3 protein: CASSGTGVSYNEQFF

clone size: .
D gene: TRBD2
V gene: TRBV28
J gene: TRBJ2-3
CDR3 protein: CASSWAGERSTDTQYF

clone size: .
D gene: .
V gene: TRBV10-1
J gene: TRBJ1-4
CDR3 protein: CASSESEAGEKLFF

clone size: .
D gene: .
V gene: TRBV5-4
J gene: TRBJ1-2
CDR3 protein: CASSLALPDGYTF

clone size: .
D gene: TRBD2
V gene: TRBV9
J gene: TRBJ2-3
CDR3 protein: CASSVGLAGDTQYF

clone size: .
D gene: TRBD1
V gene: TRBV6-5
J gene: TRBJ1-6
CDR3 protein: CASSLTGGFGNSPLHF

clone size: .
D gene: .
V gene: TRBV28
J gene: TRBJ1-1
CDR3 protein: CASSPSRSTEAFF

clone size: .
D gene: .
V gene: TRBV5-5
J gene: TRBJ2-1
CDR3 protein: CASSIRQDHNEQFF

clone size: .
D gene: TRBD1
V gene: TRBV11-2
J gene: TRBJ2-5
CDR3 protein: CASSTGQGAGGETQYF

clone size: .
D gene: .
V gene: TRBV28
J gene: TRBJ2-3
CDR3 protein: CASTIRGLTDTQYF

clone size: .
D gene: .
V gene: TRBV27
J gene: TRBJ2-6
CDR3 protein: CASSPTSGANVLTF